This record covers a single T cell receptor beta chain. Its matching antigen is unknown. During its preparation, the TCRbeta library received unique molecular identifiers. TCRdb reprocessed the PCR reads with MiXCR, giving one entry per CDR3 protein. In the table there are hundreds of thousands of distinct CDR3 sequences, around 14% of which are singletons. This entry is derived from a study of T-cell reconstitution after alpha-beta-depleted transplantation in children. The V gene end was trimmed by 0 bases and the J gene end by 5 bases; junction bases not matched to a gene: 13. This CDR3 comprises 18 residues. Germline CDR1 MNHEY, CDR2 SVGAGI. Study results and limitations: Newly generated T cells supplied most T-cell counts and diversity one year post-transplant. Some patients owed their high day-60 TCRbeta diversity to surviving recipient T cells and thymic progenitors. The study reportedly traced alpha-beta T cells about two months after transplant to several hundred expanded graft clones.

The gene calls are TRBV6-5 and TRBJ2-3; the match to TRBD1 covers 8 bases. The sequenced sample was PBMCs, obtained before TCRalphabeta/CD19-depleted stem cell transplant. This receptor was taken from a girl aged 2-15 years with congenital amegakaryocytic thrombocytopenia, due to receive a stem cell transplant. CDR3 protein: CASSYSWGQAGRGDTQYF. DNA of the CDR3: TGTGCCAGCAGTTACTCCTGGGGACAGGCCGGGCGGGGAGATACGCAGTATTTT.